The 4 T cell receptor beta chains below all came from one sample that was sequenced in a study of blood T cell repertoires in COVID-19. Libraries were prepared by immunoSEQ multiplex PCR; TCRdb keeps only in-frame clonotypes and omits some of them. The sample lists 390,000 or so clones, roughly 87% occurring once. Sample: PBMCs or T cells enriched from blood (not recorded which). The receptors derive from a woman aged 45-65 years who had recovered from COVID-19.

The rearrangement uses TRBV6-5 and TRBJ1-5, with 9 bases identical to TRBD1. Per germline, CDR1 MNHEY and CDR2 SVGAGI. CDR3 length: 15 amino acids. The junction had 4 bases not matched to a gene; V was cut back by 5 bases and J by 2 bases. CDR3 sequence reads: CASSQGQGGNQPQHF. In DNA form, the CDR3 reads TGTGCCAGCAGTCAGGGACAGGGTGGCAATCAGCCCCAGCATTTT.

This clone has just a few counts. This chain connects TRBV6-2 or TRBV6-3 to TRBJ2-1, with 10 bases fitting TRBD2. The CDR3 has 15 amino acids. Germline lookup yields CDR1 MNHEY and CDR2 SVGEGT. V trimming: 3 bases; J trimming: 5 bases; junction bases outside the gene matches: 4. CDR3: CASSYLAGVHNEQFF. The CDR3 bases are TGTGCCAGCAGTTATCTAGCGGGAGTACACAATGAGCAGTTCTTC.

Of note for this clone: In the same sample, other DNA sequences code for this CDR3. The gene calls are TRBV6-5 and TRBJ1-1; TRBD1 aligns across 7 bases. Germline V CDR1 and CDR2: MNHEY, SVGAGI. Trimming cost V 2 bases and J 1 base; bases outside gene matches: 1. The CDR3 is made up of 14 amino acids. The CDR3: CASSYRGRNTEAFF. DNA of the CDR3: TGTGCCAGCAGTTACAGGGGGCGGAACACTGAAGCTTTCTTT.

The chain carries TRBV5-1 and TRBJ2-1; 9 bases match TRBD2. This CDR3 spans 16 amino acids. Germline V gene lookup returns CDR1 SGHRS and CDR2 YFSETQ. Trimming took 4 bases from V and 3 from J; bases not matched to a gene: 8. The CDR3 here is CASSRDSGGIYNEQFF. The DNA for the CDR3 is TGCGCCAGCAGCCGAGATAGCGGGGGCATCTACAATGAGCAGTTCTTC.